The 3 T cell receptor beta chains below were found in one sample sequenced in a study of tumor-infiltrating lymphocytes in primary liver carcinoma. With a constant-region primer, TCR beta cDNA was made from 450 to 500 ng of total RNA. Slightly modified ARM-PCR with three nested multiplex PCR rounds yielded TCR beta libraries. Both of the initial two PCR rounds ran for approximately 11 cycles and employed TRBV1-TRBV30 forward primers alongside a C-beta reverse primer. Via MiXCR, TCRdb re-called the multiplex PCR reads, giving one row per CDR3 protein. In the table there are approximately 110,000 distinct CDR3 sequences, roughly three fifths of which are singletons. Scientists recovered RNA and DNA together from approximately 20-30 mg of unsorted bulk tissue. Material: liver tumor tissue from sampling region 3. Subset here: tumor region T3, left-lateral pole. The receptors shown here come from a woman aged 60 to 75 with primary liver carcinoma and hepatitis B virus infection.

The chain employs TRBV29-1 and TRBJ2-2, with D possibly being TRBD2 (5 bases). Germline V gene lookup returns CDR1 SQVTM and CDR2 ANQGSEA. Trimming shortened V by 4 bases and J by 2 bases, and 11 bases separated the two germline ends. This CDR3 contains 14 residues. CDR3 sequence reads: CSVGTGSNTGELFF. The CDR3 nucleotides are TGCAGCGTTGGGACTGGCAGTAACACCGGGGAGCTGTTTTTT.

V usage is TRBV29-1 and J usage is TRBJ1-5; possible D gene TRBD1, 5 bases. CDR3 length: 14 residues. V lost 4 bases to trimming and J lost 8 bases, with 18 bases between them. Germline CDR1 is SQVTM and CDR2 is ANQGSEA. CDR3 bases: TGCAGCGTTGGCGGCAGGGACGCTTGTAAGCCCCAGCATTTT. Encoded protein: CSVGGRDACKPQHF. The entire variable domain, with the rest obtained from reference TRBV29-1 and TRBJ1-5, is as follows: SAVISQKPSRDICQRGTSLTIQCQVDSQVTMMFWYRQQPGQSLTLIATANQGSEATYESGFVIDKFPISRPNLTFSTLTVSNMSPEDSSIYLCSVGGRDACKPQHFGDGTRLSIL.

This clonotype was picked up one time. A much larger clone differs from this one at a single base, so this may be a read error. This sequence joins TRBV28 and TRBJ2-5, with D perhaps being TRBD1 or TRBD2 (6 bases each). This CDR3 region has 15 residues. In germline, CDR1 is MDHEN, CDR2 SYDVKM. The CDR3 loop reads CANSPPHGGRETQYF. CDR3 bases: TGTGCCAACAGTCCGCCGCATGGGGGGCGGGAGACCCAGTACTTC.